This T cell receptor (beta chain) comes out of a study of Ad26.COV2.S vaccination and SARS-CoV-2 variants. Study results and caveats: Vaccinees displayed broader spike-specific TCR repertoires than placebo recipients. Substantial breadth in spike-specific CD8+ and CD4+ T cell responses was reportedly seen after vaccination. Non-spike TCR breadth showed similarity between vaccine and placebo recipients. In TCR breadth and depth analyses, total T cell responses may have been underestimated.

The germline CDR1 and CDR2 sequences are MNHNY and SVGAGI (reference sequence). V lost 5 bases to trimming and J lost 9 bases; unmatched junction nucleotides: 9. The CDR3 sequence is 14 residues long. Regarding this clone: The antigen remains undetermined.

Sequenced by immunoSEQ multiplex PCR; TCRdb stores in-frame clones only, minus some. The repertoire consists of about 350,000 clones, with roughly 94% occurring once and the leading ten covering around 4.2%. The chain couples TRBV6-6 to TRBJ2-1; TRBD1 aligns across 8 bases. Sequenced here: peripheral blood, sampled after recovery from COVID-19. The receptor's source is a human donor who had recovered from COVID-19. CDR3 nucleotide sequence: TGTGCCAGCAGTATAAACTCAGGGGGCCCTGAGCAGTTCTTC. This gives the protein CASSINSGGPEQFF.